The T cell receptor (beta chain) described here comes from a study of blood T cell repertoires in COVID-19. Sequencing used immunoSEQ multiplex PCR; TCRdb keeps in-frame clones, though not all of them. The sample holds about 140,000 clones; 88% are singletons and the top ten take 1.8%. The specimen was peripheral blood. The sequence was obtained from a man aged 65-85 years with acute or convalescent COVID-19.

The CDR3 reads CASSSRRLAVDNEQFF. The DNA for the CDR3 is TGTGCCAGCAGCTCACGCCGACTAGCGGTGGACAATGAGCAGTTCTTC. This rearrangement joins TRBV7-9 to TRBJ2-1, with TRBD2 matching over 9 bases. The germline gives CDR1 SEHNR, CDR2 FQNEAQ (reference sequence). The CDR3 length is 16 residues. J gave up 5 bases and V 4 bases, and 9 bases lay outside the gene matches.